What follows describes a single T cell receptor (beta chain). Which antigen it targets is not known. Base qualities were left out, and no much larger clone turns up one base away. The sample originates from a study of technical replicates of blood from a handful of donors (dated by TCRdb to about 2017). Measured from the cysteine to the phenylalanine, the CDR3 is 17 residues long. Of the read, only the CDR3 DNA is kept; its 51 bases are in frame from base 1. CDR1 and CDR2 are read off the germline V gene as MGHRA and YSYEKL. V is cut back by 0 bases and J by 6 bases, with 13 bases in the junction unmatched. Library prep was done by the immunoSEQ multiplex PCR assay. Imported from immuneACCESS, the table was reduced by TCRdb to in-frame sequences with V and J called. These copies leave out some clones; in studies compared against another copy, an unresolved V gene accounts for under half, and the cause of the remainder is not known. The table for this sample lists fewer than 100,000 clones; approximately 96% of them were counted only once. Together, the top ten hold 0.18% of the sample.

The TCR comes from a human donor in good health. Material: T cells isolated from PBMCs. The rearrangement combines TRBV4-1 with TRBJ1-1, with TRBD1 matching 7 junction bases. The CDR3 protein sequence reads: CASSQDKENRGNPEAFF. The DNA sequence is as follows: TGCGCCAGCAGCCAAGATAAGGAGAACAGGGGTAACCCTGAAGCTTTCTTT.